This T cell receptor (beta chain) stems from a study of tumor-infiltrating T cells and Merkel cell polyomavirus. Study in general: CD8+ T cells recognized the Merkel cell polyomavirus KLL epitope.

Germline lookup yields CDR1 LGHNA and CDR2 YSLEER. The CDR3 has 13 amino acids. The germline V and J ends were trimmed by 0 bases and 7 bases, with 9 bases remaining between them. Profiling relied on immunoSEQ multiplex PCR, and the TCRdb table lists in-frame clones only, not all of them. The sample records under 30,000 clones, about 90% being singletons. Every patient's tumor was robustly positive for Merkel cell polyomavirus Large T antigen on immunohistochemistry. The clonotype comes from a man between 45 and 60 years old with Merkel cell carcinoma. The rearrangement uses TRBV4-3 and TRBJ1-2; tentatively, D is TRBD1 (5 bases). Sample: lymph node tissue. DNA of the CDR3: TGCGCCAGCAGCCAAGAAGGGGTTGGTGGCTACACCTTC. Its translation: CASSQEGVGGYTF.